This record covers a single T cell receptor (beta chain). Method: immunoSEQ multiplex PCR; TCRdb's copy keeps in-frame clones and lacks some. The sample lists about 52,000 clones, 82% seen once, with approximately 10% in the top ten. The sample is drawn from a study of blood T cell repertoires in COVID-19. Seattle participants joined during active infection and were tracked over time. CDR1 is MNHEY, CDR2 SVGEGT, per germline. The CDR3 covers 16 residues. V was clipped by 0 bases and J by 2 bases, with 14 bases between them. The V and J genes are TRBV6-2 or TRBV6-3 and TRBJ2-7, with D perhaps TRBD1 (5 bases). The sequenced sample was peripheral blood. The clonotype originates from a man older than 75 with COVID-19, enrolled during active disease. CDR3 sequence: CASSYSIADMTYEQYV. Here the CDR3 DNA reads TGTGCCAGCAGTTACTCGATCGCGGACATGACCTACGAGCAGTACGTC.